The 30 T cell receptor beta chains reported below all come from one sample, sequenced in a study of shared clonotypes between healthy human individuals (dated by TCRdb to about 2020). The library was built by means of the immunoSEQ multiplex PCR assay. Not all clones reach the TCRdb copy of this immuneACCESS table, which keeps in-frame sequences only. Checked studies attribute under half of the gap to unresolved V genes and leave the rest unexplained. The sample table records 520,000 or so clones; 75% to 85% of these occur just once. Under 15% of the sample is taken by the ten largest. The sequenced sample consisted of PBMCs. These TCRs come from a woman aged 40 to 50 in good health. Some clones in this sample may be carry-over from other donors' samples.

The chain combines TRBV5-8 with TRBJ2-7; D is possibly TRBD1 (5 bases). The germline V and J ends were trimmed by 5 bases and 5 bases, with 17 bases remaining between them. This CDR3 comprises 14 residues. CDR1 and CDR2 (germline): SGHTS, YDEGEE. The CDR3: CASSPWAGFNEQYF. The CDR3 region has the DNA TGTGCCAGCAGTCCCTGGGCAGGGTTCAACGAGCAGTACTTC.

The chain employs TRBV13 and TRBJ2-5; perhaps TRBD1 as D (6 bases). The CDR3 runs to 15 residues. Trimming stripped 0 bases from V and 5 bases from J, with 13 bases between. Germline CDR1 reads PRHDT; CDR2 reads FYEKMQ (reference sequence). The CDR3 sequence: CASSLGQGSRETQYF. Written as DNA, the CDR3 is TGTGCCAGCAGCTTAGGGCAGGGGTCCAGGGAGACCCAGTACTTC.

The chain recombines TRBV28 with TRBJ2-1; the D is unclear. Germline CDR1 reads MDHEN; CDR2 reads SYDVKM. Trimming shortened V by 8 bases and J by 1 base, and 12 bases separated the two germline ends. The CDR3 is made up of 14 amino acids. The CDR3: CASGPRGSYNEQFF. The CDR3 nucleotides read TGTGCCAGCGGCCCCCGCGGATCCTACAATGAGCAGTTCTTC.

The gene calls are TRBV7-8 and TRBJ1-1; D call uncertain. V shed 1 base and J shed 5 bases, with 14 bases lying between them. Per the germline V gene, CDR1 is SGHVS and CDR2 is FQNEAQ. The CDR3 spans 15 residues. As DNA, the CDR3 is TGTGCCAGCAGCTTAGGTACGGTTTCGTGGACTGAAGCTTTCTTT. The encoded protein is CASSLGTVSWTEAFF.

The genes are TRBV18 and TRBJ2-5; tentatively, D is TRBD1 (6 bases). Looked up from germline, CDR1 is KGHSH and CDR2 is LQKENI. The CDR3 is 14 residues long. V gave up 3 bases and J gave up 3 bases, with 11 bases separating them. CDR3 coding DNA: TGTGCCAGCTCACCGGCAGGGGTTAAAGAGACCCAGTACTTC. Encoded protein: CASSPAGVKETQYF.

This clone was recorded many times. This chain joins TRBV7-9 and TRBJ1-3; D not resolved. Trimming left V 5 bases short and J 0 bases short, with 11 bases between. Germline V gene data show CDR1 as SEHNR and CDR2 as FQNEAQ (reference sequence). The CDR3 is 15 amino acids. CDR3 amino acids: CASSASEFSGNTIYF. In nucleotides, the CDR3 is TGTGCCAGCAGCGCCTCAGAATTCTCTGGAAACACCATATATTTT.

V usage is TRBV10-3 and J usage is TRBJ2-1; the match to TRBD2 covers 9 bases. Per the germline V gene, CDR1 is ENHRY and CDR2 is SYGVKD. This CDR3 contains 15 residues. Trimming at V came to 10 bases and at J to 9 bases, leaving 16 bases not matched to a gene. The CDR3 DNA reads TGTGCCACCTCAGGGGCAATAGCGGGAGCCGGTGAGCAGTTCTTC. Protein product: CATSGAIAGAGEQFF.

The chain joins TRBV6-1 to TRBJ2-3; 14 bases match TRBD2. Germline CDR1 is MNHNS and CDR2 is SASEGT. This CDR3 contains 13 residues. V dropped 10 bases and J dropped 5; count of bases not matched to a gene: 2. The CDR3 DNA reads as TGTGCCACAGGACTAGCGGGAGGAGATACGCAGTATTTT. Its protein is CATGLAGGDTQYF.

This chain joins TRBV28 and TRBJ1-3; 7 nucleotides match TRBD1. The CDR3 extends over 16 amino acids. The junction had 5 bases not matched to a gene; V was cut back by 3 bases and J by 0 bases. Germline V lookup: CDR1 MDHEN, CDR2 SYDVKM. The CDR3 nucleotides read TGTGCCAGCAGTTTCTCGGGACAGTCCTCTGGAAACACCATATATTTT. It is translated as CASSFSGQSSGNTIYF.

The gene calls are TRBV28 and TRBJ2-1; 13 nucleotides align to TRBD2. Germline V gene data show CDR1 as MDHEN and CDR2 as SYDVKM. This CDR3 is 15 amino acids long. V lost 6 bases and J lost 5; bases outside the gene matches: 4. The CDR3 is CASRLAGGPHNEQFF. In DNA, the CDR3 is TGTGCCAGCAGACTAGCGGGAGGGCCCCACAATGAGCAGTTCTTC.

The rearrangement joins TRBV6-4 to TRBJ1-1; the D is unclear. CDR1 and CDR2 (germline): MRHNA, SNTAGT. V shed 6 bases and J shed 3 bases, with 11 bases lying between them. The CDR3 totals 13 residues. The CDR3 protein is CASRDDGDTEAFF. The CDR3 nucleotides are TGTGCCAGCAGGGACGACGGGGACACTGAAGCTTTCTTT.

In regard to this clone: Given a much more abundant clone one base away, this may be a read error. The chain couples TRBV7-9 to TRBJ1-1; tentative D call: TRBD1 (6 bases). This CDR3 is built from 14 residues. Germline loops: CDR1 SEHNR, CDR2 FQNEAQ (reference sequence). V was clipped by 1 base and J by 1 base, with 7 bases between them. The CDR3 loop reads CASSLGTANTEAFF. The CDR3 bases are TGTGCCAGCAGCTTAGGGACAGCGAACACTGAAGCTTTCTTT.

This sequence joins TRBV27 and TRBJ2-3, with 10 bases matching TRBD1. This CDR3 spans 15 amino acids. Germline V CDR1 and CDR2: MNHEY, SMNVEV (reference sequence). Germline trimming cut 6 bases from V and 1 base from J; bases unmatched to any gene: 4. CDR3 residues: CASRGQGSRTDTQYF. The CDR3 nucleotides are TGTGCCAGCAGGGGACAGGGGAGTCGCACAGATACGCAGTATTTT.

This chain connects TRBV11-2 to TRBJ2-1; D gene uncertain. The CDR3 covers 14 residues. Germline CDR1 SGHAT, CDR2 FQNNGV. Trimming took off 5 bases at V and 8 bases at J, with 16 bases between the two ends. CDR3 region: CASSAGVLQYEQFF. CDR3 DNA sequence: TGTGCCAGCAGCGCTGGGGTACTGCAATATGAGCAGTTCTTC.

This clone appeared a single time. V usage is TRBV9 and J usage is TRBJ2-2, with 13 bases aligning to TRBD2. V lost 3 bases and J lost 7; bases outside the gene matches: 6. The germline gives CDR1 SGDLS, CDR2 YYNGEE. The CDR3 is made up of 16 amino acids. The CDR3 DNA sequence: TGTGCCAGCAGCGCCCGACTAGCGGGAGGAGACGGGGAGCTGTTTTTT. Translating it yields CASSARLAGGDGELFF.

The CDR3 loop reads CAISERQRSYEQYF. The CDR3 DNA follows: TGTGCCATCAGTGAGAGACAGCGCTCCTACGAGCAGTACTTC. This chain links TRBV10-3 with TRBJ2-7; D might be TRBD1 (5 bases). The germline V gene encodes CDR1 ENHRY and CDR2 SYGVKD. CDR3 length: 14 amino acids. The ends were cut back, 2 bases at V and 0 bases at J, with 8 bases in the middle.

On this clone itself: Other DNA sequences in the same sample also yield this CDR3. V usage is TRBV2 and J usage is TRBJ1-2, with 7 positions matching TRBD1. Germline values: CDR1 SNHLY, CDR2 FYNNEI. This CDR3 has 13 amino acids. After removal of 5 bases from V and 6 bases from J, the junction contained 6 bases not matched to a gene. CDR3 sequence: CASSPTGTDGYTF. As DNA, the CDR3 is TGTGCCAGCAGTCCAACCGGGACAGATGGCTACACCTTC.

This clone was seen only once. V gene TRBV15 combines with J gene TRBJ2-6; D unresolved. CDR3 size: 15 residues. Trimming removed 0 bases at V and 3 bases at J, with 6 bases between. Per germline, CDR1 LNHNV and CDR2 YYDKDF (reference sequence). This chain's CDR3 is CATSRDRYGANVLTF. CDR3 DNA sequence: TGTGCCACCAGCAGAGATCGGTATGGGGCCAACGTCCTGACTTTC.

Only one count was recorded for this clone. The rearrangement joins TRBV19 to TRBJ2-5; 7 bases line up with TRBD1. The CDR3 totals 13 residues. Trimming removed 6 bases from V and 2 bases from J; junction bases left unmatched: 3. Per the germline V gene, CDR1 is LNHDA and CDR2 is SQIVND (reference sequence). DNA for the CDR3: TGTGCCAGTAGCCGGGACAGACAAGAGACCCAGTACTTC. Translated: CASSRDRQETQYF.

This chain joins TRBV28 and TRBJ2-7; 7 bases map to TRBD1. The V gene end was trimmed by 5 bases and the J gene end by 2 bases; junction bases not matched to a gene: 6. The V gene's germline CDR1 is MDHEN and CDR2 SYDVKM. The CDR3 runs 14 residues. CDR3 sequence (DNA): TGTGCCAGCAGTCCGGGACAGTCCCCCTACGAGCAGTACTTC. It codes for CASSPGQSPYEQYF.

The CDR3 sequence: CATSRDRGSQGNQPQHF. The CDR3 DNA reads TGTGCCACCAGCAGAGATCGCGGGAGTCAGGGGAATCAGCCCCAGCATTTT. V and J are TRBV15 and TRBJ1-5, with D maybe TRBD1 (6 bases). The germline V gene encodes CDR1 LNHNV and CDR2 YYDKDF (reference sequence). This CDR3 has 17 amino acids. Trimming pared 0 bases from V and 4 bases from J, leaving 16 bases between.

The V and J genes are TRBV7-9 and TRBJ2-5; the D is unclear. The germline V and J ends were trimmed by 5 bases and 9 bases, with 10 bases remaining between them. The CDR3 has 11 amino acids. Germline values: CDR1 SEHNR, CDR2 FQNEAQ (reference sequence). The CDR3 DNA reads TGTGCCAGCAGCGTAACCGGGCCCCAGTACTTC. It yields the protein CASSVTGPQYF.

The chain uses TRBV28 and TRBJ1-1; no reliable D call. CDR1 and CDR2 from the germline V gene are MDHEN and SYDVKM. CDR3 size: 12 residues. V lost 3 bases, J lost 8 bases, and 10 bases lay in between. The CDR3 sequence is CASSLSEAEAFF. DNA of the CDR3: TGTGCCAGCAGTTTGTCAGAAGCGGAAGCTTTCTTT.

The rearrangement joins TRBV11-2 to TRBJ1-2; D ambiguous. This CDR3 has 14 residues. Germline loops: CDR1 SGHAT, CDR2 FQNNGV. The V end lost 5 bases, the J end lost 2 bases, and 12 bases lay between the germline ends. The CDR3 loop reads CASSERTGNYGYTF. DNA for the CDR3: TGTGCCAGCAGCGAGCGGACGGGAAACTATGGCTACACCTTC.

This sequence joins TRBV7-2 and TRBJ2-1; tentative D call: TRBD2 (5 bases). CDR3 size: 15 residues. V gave up 7 bases and J gave up 8 bases, with 21 bases separating them. Germline V CDR1 and CDR2: SGHTA, FQGNSA. CDR3 DNA sequence: TGTGCCAGCACCCTTCGGGCTAGCTTGTCTGATGAGCAGTTCTTC. Translation gives CASTLRASLSDEQFF.

This clone was seen just once. The V gene is TRBV6-6, the J gene TRBJ2-7, with D unclear. V lost 2 bases to trimming and J lost 1 base, with 6 bases between them. The CDR3 sequence is 13 residues long. CDR1 and CDR2 (germline): MNHNY, SVGAGI (reference sequence). The CDR3 region is CASSYRFSYEQYF. The CDR3 bases are TGTGCCAGCAGTTACAGGTTTTCCTACGAGCAGTACTTC.

J is TRBJ2-3 and V is TRBV29-1, with a tentative D call TRBD2 (6 bases). Trimming took off 6 bases at V and 6 bases at J, with 16 bases between the two ends. The CDR3 runs to 13 residues. Looked up from germline, CDR1 is SQVTM and CDR2 is ANQGSEA. CDR3 region: CSVAAGREDTQYF. The CDR3 bases are TGCAGCGTGGCAGCGGGCAGGGAGGATACGCAGTATTTT.

The chain employs TRBV4-2 and TRBJ2-2, with 7 nucleotides matching TRBD2. The CDR3 runs 19 residues. The V gene's germline CDR1 is LGHNA and CDR2 YNFKEQ. The junction had 16 bases not matched to a gene; V was cut back by 1 base and J by 5 bases. CDR3 bases: TGTGCCAGCAGCCAAGTGTCCAGCGGGAATGTGTTTGGGACCGGGGAGCTGTTTTTT. Translating it yields CASSQVSSGNVFGTGELFF.

CDR3 amino acids: CASSSGRNTEAFF. The CDR3 nucleotides are TGTGCCAGCAGCTCCGGACGGAACACTGAAGCTTTCTTT. The rearrangement joins TRBV7-3 to TRBJ1-1; D remains ambiguous. Germline V CDR1 and CDR2: SGHTA, FQGTGA. CDR3 length equals 13 residues. Trimming pared 4 bases from V and 1 base from J, leaving 7 bases between.

This clone has just a few counts. The chain employs TRBV7-9 and TRBJ2-5; either TRBD1 or TRBD2 may fit D (6 bases each). The CDR3 has 13 amino acids. Trimming pared 7 bases from V and 5 bases from J, leaving 14 bases between. In germline, CDR1 is SEHNR, CDR2 FQNEAQ (reference sequence). CDR3 nucleotide sequence: TGTGCCAGCACCCAGGGGAGGTTTGAGACCCAGTACTTC. It translates to CASTQGRFETQYF.